The 16 T cell receptor beta chains in this list originate from one sample, sequenced in a study of blood T cell repertoires in COVID-19. Assay: immunoSEQ multiplex PCR; the TCRdb copy retains only in-frame clones and omits some. The table lists approximately 140,000 clones, more than 80% of them singletons. The sequenced sample was peripheral blood. The receptor source for this set is a human donor with acute or convalescent COVID-19. The donor label of this sample is uncertain.

V is TRBV4-2 and J is TRBJ1-1; 10 nucleotides align to TRBD1. Unmatched junction bases numbered 11, after V lost 4 bases and J lost 6 bases. The CDR3 consists of 16 residues. The germline gives CDR1 LGHNA, CDR2 YNFKEQ. The CDR3 protein is CASSPGDRGQRSEAFF. CDR3 DNA: TGTGCCAGCAGCCCGGGCGACAGGGGGCAGAGATCTGAAGCTTTCTTT.

This clone was counted at least ten times. V is TRBV19 and J is TRBJ1-1; TRBD1 aligns across 7 bases. The CDR3 loop spans 11 amino acids. Germline V gene data show CDR1 as LNHDA and CDR2 as SQIVND (reference sequence). The J segment lost 9 bases and the V segment lost 6 bases, leaving 4 bases of the junction unmatched. The CDR3 DNA sequence: TGTGCCAGTAGGCGGGACAGCAAAGCTTTCTTT. It translates to CASRRDSKAFF.

The rearrangement links TRBV10-3 to TRBJ1-1; D remains unclear. This CDR3 is 16 amino acids long. With 3 bases removed from V and 1 base from J, the gap between germline ends came to 15 bases. Per the germline V gene, CDR1 is ENHRY and CDR2 is SYGVKD. The CDR3 DNA is TGTGCCATCAGTGACCTCCAGGCCGGAGGGAACACTGAAGCTTTCTTT. Amino acids: CAISDLQAGGNTEAFF.

The sample holds one count of this clone. The chain carries TRBV2 and TRBJ1-5; the match to TRBD1 covers 9 bases. Per germline, CDR1 SNHLY and CDR2 FYNNEI. The junction had 6 bases not matched to a gene; V was cut back by 6 bases and J by 15 bases. This CDR3 region has 11 residues. The CDR3 is CASRGQGEGHF. Here the CDR3 DNA reads TGTGCCAGCAGGGGACAGGGCGAGGGGCATTTT.

The chain links TRBV24-1 to TRBJ2-7; TRBD2 aligns across 9 bases. Germline V gives CDR1 KGHDR, CDR2 SFDVKD. The J segment lost 4 bases and the V segment lost 4 bases, leaving 7 bases of the junction unmatched. The CDR3 has 15 amino acids. CDR3 sequence: CATSEGTAGGYEQYF. For the CDR3, the DNA is TGTGCCACCAGTGAGGGAACCGCGGGGGGGTACGAGCAGTACTTC.

The chain uses TRBV7-9 and TRBJ1-2; D is undetermined. Germline V gene lookup returns CDR1 SEHNR and CDR2 FQNEAQ (reference sequence). CDR3 length: 12 amino acids. V lost 4 bases and J 3 bases, leaving 6 bases between the germline ends. The CDR3 spells CASSSGDYGYTF. CDR3 DNA sequence: TGTGCCAGCAGCTCCGGGGACTATGGCTACACCTTC.

This chain connects TRBV14 to TRBJ1-3, with a possible D match to TRBD1 (5 bases). The length of the CDR3 is 16 residues. The germline CDR1 and CDR2 sequences are SGHDN and FVKESK. V shed 4 bases and J shed 4 bases, with 17 bases lying between them. CDR3 amino acids: CASSPPRQGGGNTIYF. The CDR3 DNA is TGTGCCAGCAGCCCACCCAGGCAGGGCGGAGGAAACACCATATATTTT.

This chain joins TRBV5-1 and TRBJ1-6; the match to TRBD1 covers 8 bases. Germline CDR1 is SGHRS and CDR2 is YFSETQ. The length of the CDR3 is 14 residues. The junction had 6 bases not matched to a gene; V was cut back by 4 bases and J by 9 bases. The CDR3 is CASSVDRGGSPLHF. CDR3 DNA sequence: TGCGCCAGCAGCGTAGACAGGGGTGGTTCACCCCTCCACTTT.

The genes are TRBV3-1 (or the pseudogene TRBV3-2) and TRBJ1-1; a possible D gene is TRBD1 (5 bases). This CDR3 spans 16 amino acids. Germline assignment: CDR1 LGHDT and CDR2 YNNKEL (reference sequence). Trimming removed 1 base at V and 0 bases at J, with 12 bases between. This CDR3 is CASSQARPDMNTEAFF. CDR3 in DNA: TGTGCCAGCAGCCAAGCCCGACCGGACATGAACACTGAAGCTTTCTTT.

This rearrangement joins TRBV4-1 to TRBJ1-5; 7 nucleotides align to TRBD1. The CDR3 has 14 residues. J was trimmed by 6 bases and V by 4 bases; bases with no gene match: 6. CDR1 and CDR2 (germline): MGHRA, YSYEKL. CDR3 sequence: CASSPRQGGQPQHF. The DNA for the CDR3 is TGCGCCAGCAGCCCCCGGCAGGGGGGTCAGCCCCAGCATTTT.

The chain combines TRBV2 with TRBJ2-1; D may be TRBD1 (6 bases). The CDR3 loop spans 16 amino acids. V was shortened by 2 bases and J by 8 bases, with 19 bases between the two germline ends. Germline CDR1 SNHLY, CDR2 FYNNEI. In DNA form, the CDR3 reads TGTGCCAGCAGTGAAAGCAGGGGACCAGCCAGGGATGAGCAGTTCTTC. Translation: CASSESRGPARDEQFF.

This rearrangement joins TRBV12-5 to TRBJ1-1; 9 bases are shared with TRBD1. This CDR3 is 12 amino acids long. V was clipped by 8 bases and J by 8 bases; unmatched bases: 6. Germline CDR1 LGHNT, CDR2 FRNRAP. The CDR3 loop reads CASLQDRGEAFF. For the CDR3, the DNA is TGTGCTAGTCTGCAAGACAGGGGGGAAGCTTTCTTT.

This clone was seen a single time. The genes are TRBV2 and TRBJ2-5; D may be TRBD1 (6 bases). From germline, CDR1 is SNHLY and CDR2 FYNNEI. CDR3 size: 15 residues. V shed 5 bases and J shed 5 bases, with 18 bases lying between them. In DNA, the CDR3 is TGTGCCAGCAGTACGAACCAGGGGCCATGGGAGACCCAGTACTTC. Translating it yields CASSTNQGPWETQYF.

The chain has TRBV5-6 and TRBJ2-7; the match to TRBD1 covers 8 bases. With 2 bases clipped from V and 4 bases from J, the junction kept 5 bases outside the gene matches. The CDR3 spans 14 residues. Germline V gene lookup returns CDR1 SGHDT and CDR2 YYEEEE. CDR3 sequence (DNA): TGTGCCAGCAGCTTATACAGGGGGAATTACGAGCAGTACGTC. Protein: CASSLYRGNYEQYV.

The V and J genes are TRBV11-2 and TRBJ1-1; D is unresolved. CDR3 length equals 14 residues. Trimming took off 2 bases at V and 5 bases at J, with 12 bases between the two ends. Germline CDR1 is SGHAT and CDR2 is FQNNGV. Here the CDR3 reads CASSLNPGVTEAFF. The CDR3 nucleotides are TGTGCCAGCAGCTTAAACCCCGGGGTGACTGAAGCTTTCTTT.

The genes are TRBV6-5 and TRBJ1-4; D ambiguous. The CDR3 covers 15 residues. Deletions cut 6 bases from V and 1 base from J, with 12 bases between. Germline V CDR1 and CDR2: MNHEY, SVGAGI. CDR3 in amino acids: CASRTGSGTNEKLFF. The CDR3 bases are TGTGCCAGCAGAACGGGGTCAGGAACTAATGAAAAACTGTTTTTT.